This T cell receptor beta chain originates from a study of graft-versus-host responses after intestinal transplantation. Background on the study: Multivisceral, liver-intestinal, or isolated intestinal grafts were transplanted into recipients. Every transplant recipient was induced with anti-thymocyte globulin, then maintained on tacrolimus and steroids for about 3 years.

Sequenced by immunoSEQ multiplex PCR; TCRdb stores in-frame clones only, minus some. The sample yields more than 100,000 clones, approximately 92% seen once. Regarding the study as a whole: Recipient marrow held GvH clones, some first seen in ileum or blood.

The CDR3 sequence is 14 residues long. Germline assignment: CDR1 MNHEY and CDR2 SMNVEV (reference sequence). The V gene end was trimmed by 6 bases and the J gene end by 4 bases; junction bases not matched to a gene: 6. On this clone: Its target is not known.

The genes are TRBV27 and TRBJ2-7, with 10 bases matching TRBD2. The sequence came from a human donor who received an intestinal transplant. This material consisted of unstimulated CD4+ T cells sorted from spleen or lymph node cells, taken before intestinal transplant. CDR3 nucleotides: TGTGCCAGCAGATCTAGCGGGAGAAGATACGAGCAGTACTTC. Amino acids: CASRSSGRRYEQYF.